The sequence of this T cell receptor (beta chain) was determined in a study of cytomegalovirus exposure and HLA in healthy donors. The study ran its PCR with 60 Vbeta and 13 Jbeta primers. TCRdb's copy holds only in-frame clones and misses some; the assay was immunoSEQ multiplex PCR. Of about 100,000 clones listed, roughly 76% are singletons. This clone was found once. Trimming at V came to 5 bases and at J to 8 bases, leaving 14 bases not matched to a gene. The CDR3 has 15 residues. The germline V gene has CDR1 MDHEN and CDR2 SYDVKM. The sequence was obtained from a man in his forties or fifties in good health and CMV-seronegative. Sequencing used PBMCs. V usage is TRBV28 and J usage is TRBJ1-1, with TRBD1 matching 7 bases. CDR3 amino acids: CASSEGQSLLKEAFF. In DNA form, the CDR3 reads TGTGCCAGCAGTGAGGGACAGAGCCTATTAAAGGAAGCTTTCTTT. The complete variable domain, with remaining parts taken from reference TRBV28 and TRBJ1-1, reads DVKVTQSSRYLVKRTGEKVFLECVQDMDHENMFWYRQDPGLGLRLIYFSYDVKMKEKGDIPEGYSVSREKKERFSLILESASTNQTSMYLCASSEGQSLLKEAFFGQGTRLTVV.